These T cell receptor beta chains were read from a single sample in a study of T cells in Graves' hyperthyroidism and ophthalmopathy. TCRdb re-analysed the multiplex PCR reads in MiXCR, keeping a single row per CDR3 protein. The sample includes hundreds of thousands of distinct CDR3 sequences, around 20% seen only once; the top ten take 30% to 40%. Sequencing was done on a sample of blood. The receptors come from a man younger than 40 with Graves' ophthalmopathy. Both conserved end residues are part of each CDR3. A D gene is named only where the DNA matches it firmly. Not every row has a clone size; where given, it reads once, few, many or a size class.

d_gene: -
j_gene: TRBJ2-7
v_gene: TRBV7-9
abundance: many
CDR3nt: TGTGCCAGCAGCATGCCGGGACATAGCTACGAGCAGTACTTC
CDR3aa: CASSMPGHSYEQYF

d_gene: -
j_gene: TRBJ2-1
v_gene: TRBV15
abundance: -
CDR3nt: TGTGCCACCAGCAAGAGTTTCGGAGATGAGTTCTTC
CDR3aa: CATSKSFGDEFF

d_gene: -
j_gene: TRBJ1-1
v_gene: TRBV9
abundance: -
CDR3nt: TGTGCCAGCAGCGTTGAGGTTACCACTGAAGCTTTCTTT
CDR3aa: CASSVEVTTEAFF

d_gene: -
j_gene: TRBJ2-5
v_gene: TRBV7-2
abundance: few
CDR3nt: TGTGCCAGCAGCTCCTCTAGGGGAGGGACCCAGTACTTC
CDR3aa: CASSSSRGGTQYF

d_gene: -
j_gene: TRBJ2-7
v_gene: TRBV11-2
abundance: many
CDR3nt: TGTGCCAGCAGCTTACTGGGGGGTGAGCAGTACTTC
CDR3aa: CASSLLGGEQYF

d_gene: -
j_gene: TRBJ1-1
v_gene: TRBV7-9
abundance: -
CDR3nt: TGTGCCAGCAGCCCAAAGGGGGAGGCCGATGCTTTCTTT
CDR3aa: CASSPKGEADAFF

d_gene: -
j_gene: TRBJ1-4
v_gene: TRBV29-1
abundance: -
CDR3nt: TGCAGCGTTGAGGGGACCCGGAATGAAAAACTGTTTTTT
CDR3aa: CSVEGTRNEKLFF

d_gene: -
j_gene: TRBJ1-6
v_gene: TRBV20-1
abundance: few
CDR3nt: TGCAGTGCTAGTTCCCAGTCGAATTCACCCCTCCACTTT
CDR3aa: CSASSQSNSPLHF

d_gene: -
j_gene: TRBJ2-3
v_gene: TRBV27
abundance: -
CDR3nt: TGTGCCAGCAGTTTATTGGGACCTACAGAGACGCAGTATTTT
CDR3aa: CASSLLGPTETQYF

d_gene: -
j_gene: TRBJ2-7
v_gene: TRBV20-1
abundance: many
CDR3nt: TGCAGTGCTCCATCCCGACCTTCGTTCGAGCAGTACTTC
CDR3aa: CSAPSRPSFEQYF

d_gene: -
j_gene: TRBJ1-4
v_gene: TRBV7-6
abundance: many
CDR3nt: TGTGCCAGCAGCTTGACTCTTGGTCCGACTAATGAAAAACTGTTTTTT
CDR3aa: CASSLTLGPTNEKLFF

d_gene: -
j_gene: TRBJ1-5
v_gene: TRBV28
abundance: once
CDR3nt: TGTGCCAGCACCAGACCGCAGAATCAGCCCCAGCATTTT
CDR3aa: CASTRPQNQPQHF

d_gene: -
j_gene: TRBJ2-2
v_gene: TRBV3-1
abundance: few
CDR3nt: TGTGCCAGCAGCCAGGCAGCGGCCGGGGAGCTGTTTTTT
CDR3aa: CASSQAAAGELFF

d_gene: -
j_gene: TRBJ2-1
v_gene: TRBV4-1
abundance: -
CDR3nt: TGCGCCAGCAGCCAAGACGATGTGGTCTTCTACAATGAGCAGTTCTTC
CDR3aa: CASSQDDVVFYNEQFF

d_gene: -
j_gene: TRBJ1-1
v_gene: TRBV14
abundance: many
CDR3nt: TGTGCCAGCAGCCAAGACACGAACACTGAAGCTTTCTTT
CDR3aa: CASSQDTNTEAFF

d_gene: -
j_gene: TRBJ1-5
v_gene: TRBV6-1
abundance: -
CDR3nt: TGTGCCAGCAGGGAAACGGGGGAGCATCAGCCCCAGCATTTT
CDR3aa: CASRETGEHQPQHF

d_gene: -
j_gene: TRBJ2-7
v_gene: TRBV6-5
abundance: many
CDR3nt: TGTGCCAGCAGTTACTCGACAGCCTCCTACGAGCAGTACTTC
CDR3aa: CASSYSTASYEQYF

d_gene: -
j_gene: TRBJ2-3
v_gene: TRBV20-1
abundance: many
CDR3nt: TGCAGTGCTAGAGACCCGGGAGCCACAGATACGCAGTATTTT
CDR3aa: CSARDPGATDTQYF

d_gene: TRBD2
j_gene: TRBJ2-3
v_gene: TRBV2
abundance: few
CDR3nt: TGTGCCAGCGGAGGCGGGAGATTAGATACGCAGTATTTT
CDR3aa: CASGGGRLDTQYF

d_gene: -
j_gene: TRBJ1-1
v_gene: TRBV2
abundance: many
CDR3nt: TGTGCCAGCAGTGAATGGGTTAACACTGAAGCTTTCTTT
CDR3aa: CASSEWVNTEAFF

d_gene: TRBD1
j_gene: TRBJ2-7
v_gene: TRBV9
abundance: -
CDR3nt: TGTGCCAGCAGCGTCGGGACAGGGTTTAGCTACGAGCAGTACTTC
CDR3aa: CASSVGTGFSYEQYF

d_gene: TRBD2
j_gene: TRBJ2-2
v_gene: TRBV5-6
abundance: -
CDR3nt: TGTGCCAGCAGCCGGAGGACTAGCGGCGCCGGGGAGCTGTTTTTT
CDR3aa: CASSRRTSGAGELFF

d_gene: TRBD2
j_gene: TRBJ2-2
v_gene: TRBV15
abundance: -
CDR3nt: TGTGCCACCAGCCGCCATTCTAGCGGAGCCGGGGAGCTGTTTTTT
CDR3aa: CATSRHSSGAGELFF

d_gene: -
j_gene: TRBJ2-7
v_gene: TRBV3-1
abundance: many
CDR3nt: TGTGCCAGCAGCTCCGCGAGGATCTACGAGCAGTACTTC
CDR3aa: CASSSARIYEQYF

d_gene: -
j_gene: TRBJ1-2
v_gene: TRBV20-1
abundance: many
CDR3nt: TGCAGTGCAGCGGTGGCGGCGTTTTACACCTTC
CDR3aa: CSAAVAAFYTF

d_gene: -
j_gene: TRBJ2-3
v_gene: TRBV27
abundance: many
CDR3nt: TGTGCCAGCAGTTCATTGAGGGTAACTAGCACAGATACGCAGTATTTT
CDR3aa: CASSSLRVTSTDTQYF

d_gene: TRBD1
j_gene: TRBJ2-2
v_gene: TRBV20-1
abundance: few
CDR3nt: TGCAGTGCTACCGGGGACAGGGGGCATACCGGGGAGCTGTTTTTT
CDR3aa: CSATGDRGHTGELFF

d_gene: -
j_gene: TRBJ2-1
v_gene: TRBV28
abundance: few
CDR3nt: TGTGCCAGCAGTTCTGTGCGGAGCCCCTTCTCCTACAATGAGCAGTTCTTC
CDR3aa: CASSSVRSPFSYNEQFF

d_gene: TRBD2
j_gene: TRBJ2-3
v_gene: TRBV7-9
abundance: -
CDR3nt: TGTGCCAGCAGCGGGCGAATGGGGACTAGCGGGAAACGCCGCACAGATACGCAGTATTTT
CDR3aa: CASSGRMGTSGKRRTDTQYF

d_gene: -
j_gene: TRBJ2-5
v_gene: TRBV12-3/TRBV12-4
abundance: many
CDR3nt: TGTGCCAGCAGTCTACGGCGGGGGAGGGGGCGAAAGGAGACCCAGTACTTC
CDR3aa: CASSLRRGRGRKETQYF

d_gene: TRBD1
j_gene: TRBJ2-7
v_gene: TRBV7-2
abundance: -
CDR3nt: TGTGCCAGCAGCTTTAGGACAGGGGAAGCCTACGAGCAGTACTTC
CDR3aa: CASSFRTGEAYEQYF

d_gene: -
j_gene: TRBJ1-1
v_gene: TRBV6-5
abundance: -
CDR3nt: TGTGCCAGCAGTTACTCGTCTGGTGAAGCTTTCTTT
CDR3aa: CASSYSSGEAFF

d_gene: -
j_gene: TRBJ1-2
v_gene: TRBV20-1
abundance: -
CDR3nt: TGCAGTGCTAGAACAGACAGGCCCCCTTCTGGCTACACCTTC
CDR3aa: CSARTDRPPSGYTF

d_gene: TRBD2
j_gene: TRBJ2-5
v_gene: TRBV29-1
abundance: -
CDR3nt: TGCAGCGACGATCATAGGCTAGCGGGAGGGGAGACCCAGTACTTC
CDR3aa: CSDDHRLAGGETQYF

d_gene: -
j_gene: TRBJ1-5
v_gene: TRBV19
abundance: -
CDR3nt: TGTGCCAGTAGTATTGCAGGGGTGAGCAATCAGCCCCAGCATTTT
CDR3aa: CASSIAGVSNQPQHF

d_gene: TRBD2
j_gene: TRBJ2-2
v_gene: TRBV30
abundance: many
CDR3nt: TGTGCCTGGAGTGGCGTAGCGGGGTCGAACACCGGGGAGCTGTTTTTT
CDR3aa: CAWSGVAGSNTGELFF

d_gene: TRBD2
j_gene: TRBJ2-1
v_gene: TRBV11-3
abundance: few
CDR3nt: TGTGCCAGCAGCTCCACTCTAGCGGGAGGGCCTGCGGATGAGCAGTTCTTC
CDR3aa: CASSSTLAGGPADEQFF

d_gene: -
j_gene: TRBJ2-7
v_gene: TRBV20-1
abundance: few
CDR3nt: TGCAGTGCTATAGCAGACGACTACGAGCAGTACTTC
CDR3aa: CSAIADDYEQYF

d_gene: -
j_gene: TRBJ2-1
v_gene: TRBV6-5
abundance: few
CDR3nt: TGTGCCAGCAGTTACTCAGGGACTGGCAATGAGCAGTTCTTC
CDR3aa: CASSYSGTGNEQFF

d_gene: TRBD1
j_gene: TRBJ2-7
v_gene: TRBV15
abundance: -
CDR3nt: TGTGCCACCAGCAGAGGCCGACAGGGGGCCTACGAGCAGTACTTC
CDR3aa: CATSRGRQGAYEQYF

d_gene: -
j_gene: TRBJ1-1
v_gene: TRBV20-1
abundance: few
CDR3nt: TGCAGTGCTACTATTAGGTCCGGGACCAATGAAGCTTTCTTT
CDR3aa: CSATIRSGTNEAFF

d_gene: -
j_gene: TRBJ2-4
v_gene: TRBV20-1
abundance: -
CDR3nt: TGCAGTGCTAGAAACGTATTGGGGACCAAAAACATTCAGTACTTC
CDR3aa: CSARNVLGTKNIQYF

d_gene: -
j_gene: TRBJ1-2
v_gene: TRBV18
abundance: -
CDR3nt: TGTGCCAGCTCACCACCGGGGCAGTACAACACCTTC
CDR3aa: CASSPPGQYNTF

d_gene: -
j_gene: TRBJ2-1
v_gene: TRBV5-1
abundance: few
CDR3nt: TGCGCCAGCAGCTTGGCCGATAGCAGGAGAGCGAATGAGCAGTTCTTC
CDR3aa: CASSLADSRRANEQFF

d_gene: -
j_gene: TRBJ1-1
v_gene: TRBV6-2/TRBV6-3
abundance: few
CDR3nt: TGTGCCAGCAGTTACGATCGGACACCCCCTAACGATAGGCGCACTGAAGCTTTCTTT
CDR3aa: CASSYDRTPPNDRRTEAFF

d_gene: -
j_gene: TRBJ1-5
v_gene: TRBV9
abundance: -
CDR3nt: TGTGCCAGCAGCACAAGTGCTCAGGTTTACCAGCCCCAGCATTTT
CDR3aa: CASSTSAQVYQPQHF

d_gene: -
j_gene: TRBJ1-3
v_gene: TRBV5-6
abundance: few
CDR3nt: TGTGCCAGTTCTTTCTGGGCCTCTGGAAACACCATATATTTT
CDR3aa: CASSFWASGNTIYF

d_gene: -
j_gene: TRBJ1-1
v_gene: TRBV6-6
abundance: many
CDR3nt: TGTGCCAGCAGTTACGTACAGACCAACACTGAAGCTTTCTTT
CDR3aa: CASSYVQTNTEAFF

d_gene: TRBD1
j_gene: TRBJ1-6
v_gene: TRBV4-3
abundance: few
CDR3nt: TGCGCCAGCAGCCAATCTCATACAGGGGTCAATTCACCCCTCCACTTT
CDR3aa: CASSQSHTGVNSPLHF

d_gene: -
j_gene: TRBJ2-5
v_gene: TRBV11-2
abundance: many
CDR3nt: TGTGCCAGCAGCTTAGGGGCCAGTCCAGAGACCCAGTACTTC
CDR3aa: CASSLGASPETQYF

d_gene: -
j_gene: TRBJ2-3
v_gene: TRBV20-1
abundance: -
CDR3nt: TGCAGTGCTAGAGACGCCGCTCTGCCCGGCACAGATACGCAGTATTTT
CDR3aa: CSARDAALPGTDTQYF

d_gene: -
j_gene: TRBJ2-1
v_gene: TRBV19
abundance: few
CDR3nt: TGTGCCAGTACCTTTAGGGGCCGATCGGATGAGCAGTTCTTC
CDR3aa: CASTFRGRSDEQFF

d_gene: -
j_gene: TRBJ2-7
v_gene: TRBV12-3/TRBV12-4
abundance: few
CDR3nt: TGTGCCAGCAGTTTAACCTTAGGGGGAGGCAAGCAGTACTTC
CDR3aa: CASSLTLGGGKQYF

d_gene: TRBD2
j_gene: TRBJ2-2
v_gene: TRBV24-1
abundance: -
CDR3nt: TGTGCCACCAGTGATCCTTGGGCTAGACGCGGGAGCGGGAACACCGGGGAGCTGTTTTTT
CDR3aa: CATSDPWARRGSGNTGELFF

d_gene: -
j_gene: TRBJ2-7
v_gene: TRBV18
abundance: few
CDR3nt: TGTGCCAGCTCACAGACAGGCGGATCCTACGAGCAGTACTTC
CDR3aa: CASSQTGGSYEQYF

d_gene: -
j_gene: TRBJ1-1
v_gene: TRBV6-2/TRBV6-3
abundance: few
CDR3nt: TGTGCCAGCAGTTACCGTGGGGACGGGCCTATGAACACTGAAGCTTTCTTT
CDR3aa: CASSYRGDGPMNTEAFF

d_gene: TRBD2
j_gene: TRBJ2-3
v_gene: TRBV5-1
abundance: few
CDR3nt: TGCGCCAGCTCTGCGGGGGGGTCTTTCACAGATACGCAGTATTTT
CDR3aa: CASSAGGSFTDTQYF

d_gene: -
j_gene: TRBJ2-5
v_gene: TRBV3-1
abundance: -
CDR3nt: TGTGCCAGCAGCCAACGTCCACTAGTGCGGGAGACCCAGTACTTC
CDR3aa: CASSQRPLVRETQYF